A single sample is the source of the 23 T cell receptor beta chains below, sequenced in a study of cytomegalovirus exposure and HLA in healthy donors. PCR primers comprised 60 Vbeta and 13 Jbeta primers. Profiling relied on immunoSEQ multiplex PCR, and the TCRdb table lists in-frame clones only, not all of them. Altogether nearly 110,000 clones are present, roughly four fifths being singletons, with the ten largest covering about 1.6%. The specimen was PBMCs. Every receptor here comes from a man between 50 and 59 years old in good health and CMV-seronegative.

The table lists this clone with a few counts. The chain carries TRBV9 and TRBJ1-1, with D possibly being TRBD1 (6 bases). V lost 4 bases to trimming and J lost 5 bases, with 24 bases between them. This CDR3 is built from 17 residues. Germline loops: CDR1 SGDLS, CDR2 YYNGEE. CDR3 DNA sequence: TGTGCCAGCAGCCCCATCAGTGCGGGGGGGCCGGGGACTGAAGCTTTCTTT. Protein: CASSPISAGGPGTEAFF.

This sequence joins TRBV4-1 and TRBJ2-5; no definite D call. Near its end, the DNA agrees better with TRBJ2-7, so the J call may be wrong. Per germline, CDR1 MGHRA and CDR2 YSYEKL. The CDR3 is made up of 19 amino acids. The CDR3 DNA reads TGCGCCAGCAGCCAAGATACTCCGGTTCGGCTGATAAAAAACTACGAGCAGTACTTC. It specifies CASSQDTPVRLIKNYEQYF.

This chain links TRBV19 with TRBJ1-5; D unresolved. The CDR3 extends over 13 amino acids. Between the trimmed V and J ends, which lost 6 bases and 5 bases, there was a span of 11 bases. Germline V gene sequence: CDR1 LNHDA, CDR2 SQIVND (reference sequence). CDR3 amino acids: CASRGAMDQPQHF. The CDR3 DNA reads TGTGCCAGTAGAGGAGCAATGGATCAGCCCCAGCATTTT.

The V call is TRBV4-3, the J call TRBJ1-4; D not certain. V lost 0 bases and J 7 bases, leaving 9 bases between the germline ends. CDR1 is LGHNA, CDR2 YSLEER, per germline. CDR3 size: 14 residues. CDR3: CASSQDLGSEKLFF. Here the CDR3 DNA reads TGCGCCAGCAGCCAAGATCTCGGGAGTGAAAAACTGTTTTTT.

This chain joins TRBV29-1 and TRBJ2-5, with 9 bases that match TRBD1. Germline V gives CDR1 SQVTM, CDR2 ANQGSEA. V lost 6 bases to trimming and J lost 5 bases; unmatched junction nucleotides: 10. This CDR3 is built from 14 residues. DNA of the CDR3: TGCAGCGTCCGTCCCGGGACAGGGTGGGAGACCCAGTACTTC. Protein product: CSVRPGTGWETQYF. The full variable domain, rest sourced from reference TRBV29-1 and TRBJ2-5, is SAVISQKPSRDICQRGTSLTIQCQVDSQVTMMFWYRQQPGQSLTLIATANQGSEATYESGFVIDKFPISRPNLTFSTLTVSNMSPEDSSIYLCSVRPGTGWETQYFGPGTRLLVL.

CDR3 DNA sequence: TGTGCCAGCAGTTCTTACAGGGATCCCGGGGAGCTGTTTTTT. It codes for CASSSYRDPGELFF. This chain connects TRBV27 to TRBJ2-2; a possible D gene is TRBD1 (6 bases). This CDR3 has 14 residues. Germline CDR1 and CDR2: MNHEY and SMNVEV (reference sequence). The V end was cut by 4 bases, the J end by 6 bases, with 12 bases between.

This clone was counted a single time. The gene calls are TRBV27 and TRBJ2-1; 10 positions agree with TRBD2. Per germline, CDR1 MNHEY and CDR2 SMNVEV (reference sequence). CDR3 length: 14 amino acids. Losses at the gene ends were 3 bases for V and 10 bases for J; bases not matched to a gene: 6. CDR3 region: CASSFALAGVEQFF. For the CDR3, the DNA is TGTGCCAGCAGTTTCGCCCTAGCGGGGGTGGAGCAGTTCTTC.

The chain uses TRBV7-2 and TRBJ2-6; 9 nucleotides agree with TRBD1. Germline values: CDR1 SGHTA, CDR2 FQGNSA. Trimming took 3 bases from V and 1 from J; bases not matched to a gene: 4. The CDR3 spans 17 residues. CDR3 residues: CASSFTGGGSGANVLTF. CDR3 DNA sequence: TGTGCCAGCAGCTTTACAGGGGGCGGGTCTGGGGCCAACGTCCTGACTTTC.

The chain links TRBV18 to TRBJ1-6, with unresolved D. The germline CDR1 and CDR2 sequences are KGHSH and LQKENI. The ends were cut back, 3 bases at V and 10 bases at J, with 7 bases in the middle. The CDR3 spans 12 residues. The chain's CDR3 is CASSPPQSPLHF. CDR3 in DNA: TGTGCCAGCTCACCTCCCCAGTCACCCCTCCACTTT. Looking up the rest from reference TRBV18 and TRBJ1-6 gives the full variable domain: NAGVMQNPRHLVRRRGQEARLRCSPMKGHSHVYWYRQLPEEGLKFMVYLQKENIIDESGMPKERFSAEFPKEGPSILRIQQVVRGDSAAYFCASSPPQSPLHFGNGTRLTVT.

This chain joins TRBV4-2 and TRBJ2-2; D uncertain. There are 16 residues in the CDR3. V shed 0 bases and J shed 0 bases, with 8 bases lying between them. Germline assignment: CDR1 LGHNA and CDR2 YNFKEQ. CDR3 nucleotides: TGTGCCAGCAGCCAAGATCTGGCCTCGAACACCGGGGAGCTGTTTTTT. It codes for CASSQDLASNTGELFF.

The CDR3 sequence: CASSLPDRGNEQFF. CDR3 nucleotide sequence: TGTGCCAGCAGTTTACCTGACAGGGGGAATGAGCAGTTCTTC. The genes are TRBV28 and TRBJ2-1, with TRBD1 matching 9 bases. CDR3 length equals 14 residues. The trim removed 2 bases at V and 7 bases at J, leaving 3 bases unmatched. Germline lookup yields CDR1 MDHEN and CDR2 SYDVKM.

This chain joins TRBV5-6 and TRBJ1-2; D is uncertain. The CDR3 is 16 amino acids. Germline V CDR1 and CDR2: SGHDT, YYEEEE. V was shortened by 5 bases and J by 3 bases, with 20 bases between the two germline ends. CDR3 amino acids: CASRQTSDVLDYGYTF. The CDR3 DNA follows: TGTGCCAGCAGACAGACTAGCGACGTACTTGACTATGGCTACACCTTC.

This chain joins TRBV5-1 and TRBJ2-3; 7 bases are shared with TRBD1. The CDR3 has 15 residues. V was clipped by 7 bases and J by 3 bases; unmatched bases: 11. Germline-derived CDR1 and CDR2 are SGHRS and YFSETQ. The CDR3 DNA reads as TGCGCCAGCTCGCTCGGGACAGCACGTACAGATACGCAGTATTTT. Its protein product is CASSLGTARTDTQYF.

V gene TRBV7-2 combines with J gene TRBJ2-7; D ambiguous. The germline V gene encodes CDR1 SGHTA and CDR2 FQGNSA. The CDR3 covers 14 residues. Deletions cut 5 bases from V and 6 bases from J, with 17 bases between. CDR3 residues: CASSPLVGLSEQYF. The CDR3 DNA follows: TGTGCCAGCAGCCCCCTAGTAGGCCTTAGCGAGCAGTACTTC.

V is TRBV7-9 and J is TRBJ1-4; TRBD1 might be the D (6 bases). Germline CDR1 SEHNR, CDR2 FQNEAQ (reference sequence). V lost 0 bases and J lost 8, with 13 bases in between. The CDR3 totals 15 residues. The CDR3 DNA follows: TGTGCCAGCAGCTTAGCAGGGACATTAGACGAAAAACTGTTTTTT. Its protein is CASSLAGTLDEKLFF.

This chain joins TRBV28 and TRBJ1-5; no firm D call. This CDR3 region has 17 residues. CDR1 and CDR2 (germline): MDHEN, SYDVKM. The V and J ends lost 3 bases and 5 bases respectively, with 20 bases between them. For the CDR3, the DNA is TGTGCCAGCAGTTTCTGGCCCACGCGGGTGGAGGATCAGCCCCAGCATTTT. This translates into CASSFWPTRVEDQPQHF. The entire variable domain, with the rest obtained from reference TRBV28 and TRBJ1-5, is as follows: DVKVTQSSRYLVKRTGEKVFLECVQDMDHENMFWYRQDPGLGLRLIYFSYDVKMKEKGDIPEGYSVSREKKERFSLILESASTNQTSMYLCASSFWPTRVEDQPQHFGDGTRLSIL.

The V gene is TRBV6-6, the J gene TRBJ1-5; possible D gene TRBD1, 6 bases. Trimming took 6 bases from V and 0 from J, leaving 15 bases between them. Germline CDR1 reads MNHNY; CDR2 reads SVGAGI (reference sequence). This CDR3 is 16 amino acids long. The CDR3 region is CASSSGQIYSNQPQHF. DNA of the CDR3: TGTGCCAGCAGCTCCGGACAGATTTATAGCAATCAGCCCCAGCATTTT.

The CDR3 nucleotides are TGTGCCTCTCAGGGGGGACCGTTGAACACTGAAGCTTTCTTT. Its protein product is CASQGGPLNTEAFF. The chain uses TRBV19 and TRBJ1-1; TRBD1 agrees at 7 bases. The length of the CDR3 is 14 residues. Trimming removed 11 bases from V and 0 bases from J; junction bases left unmatched: 9. Germline CDR1 and CDR2: LNHDA and SQIVND (reference sequence).

This rearrangement joins TRBV11-2 to TRBJ1-4; D ambiguous. CDR3 length: 13 amino acids. The V gene's germline CDR1 is SGHAT and CDR2 FQNNGV. The V gene lost 2 bases and the J gene lost 7 bases, with 8 bases spanning the gap. The CDR3 nucleotides read TGTGCCAGCAGCTTAAGAGGATTTGAAAAACTGTTTTTT. This gives the protein CASSLRGFEKLFF.

There are a few counts of this clone. The genes are TRBV7-2 and TRBJ2-7; 9 bases are a match to TRBD2. V gave up 1 base and J gave up 5 bases; unmatched junction bases: 6. CDR3 length: 15 residues. Per germline, CDR1 SGHTA and CDR2 FQGNSA. For the CDR3, the DNA is TGTGCCAGCAGCTTAGAGCTAGCGGGGTTCGACGAGCAGTACTTC. Protein sequence: CASSLELAGFDEQYF.

The J gene is TRBJ2-3, the V gene TRBV29-1; no clear D gene. The ends were cut back, 4 bases at V and 6 bases at J, with 11 bases in the middle. The CDR3 has 12 amino acids. Germline loops: CDR1 SQVTM, CDR2 ANQGSEA. The chain's CDR3 is CSVGLVADTQYF. Here the CDR3 DNA reads TGCAGCGTTGGGCTAGTAGCCGATACGCAGTATTTT.

V and J are TRBV25-1 and TRBJ2-3, with 8 bases lining up with TRBD2. V was pared by 1 base and J by 1 base, with 4 bases of the junction left unmatched. Germline V CDR1 and CDR2: MGHDK, SYGVNS. CDR3 length: 16 amino acids. DNA of the CDR3: TGTGCCAGCAGTGAATGGAGCGGGGGCGGCACAGATACGCAGTATTTT. As protein: CASSEWSGGGTDTQYF.

This clone has more than one count but fewer than ten. J is TRBJ2-4 and V is TRBV19; 8 bases line up with TRBD1. CDR1 is LNHDA and CDR2 is SQIVND in the germline V gene (reference sequence). V was pared by 5 bases and J by 0 bases, with 3 bases of the junction left unmatched. This CDR3 is 15 amino acids long. The CDR3 nucleotides are TGTGCCAGTAGTGAGGACAGGGTAGCCAAAAACATTCAGTACTTC. Residues: CASSEDRVAKNIQYF.